Below are 12 T cell receptor beta chains sequenced from a single sample in a study of cytotoxic CD8 clonotypes in ibrutinib-treated CLL. Profiling relied on immunoSEQ multiplex PCR, and the TCRdb table lists in-frame clones only, not all of them. The table shows 57,000 or so clones, with approximately 50% occurring only once. The source was PBMCs, collected at disease progression, from a patient treated with ibrutinib. The receptors were gathered from a human donor with chronic lymphocytic leukemia.

The chain combines TRBV14 with TRBJ2-1, with D tentatively TRBD2 (5 bases). V lost 4 bases to trimming and J lost 5 bases, with 18 bases between them. The CDR3 loop spans 16 amino acids. Germline CDR1 and CDR2: SGHDN and FVKESK. DNA of the CDR3: TGTGCCAGCAGCCGTACTCCCCGGGGATCGGACAATGAGCAGTTCTTC. Translated: CASSRTPRGSDNEQFF.

The chain carries TRBV6-5 and TRBJ1-2; TRBD1 aligns across 7 bases. The germline gives CDR1 MNHEY, CDR2 SVGAGI. This CDR3 is 16 amino acids long. V dropped 0 bases and J dropped 6; count of bases not matched to a gene: 10. The CDR3 DNA follows: TGTGCCAGCAGTTACTCGGTATCGACAGGGAGGGATGGCTACACCTTC. Amino acid sequence: CASSYSVSTGRDGYTF.

The V and J genes are TRBV19 and TRBJ2-5; D gene uncertain. CDR1 LNHDA and CDR2 SQIVND come from the germline V gene (reference sequence). V was trimmed by 6 bases and J by 5 bases, leaving 10 bases between them. The CDR3 length is 12 residues. The DNA for the CDR3 is TGTGCCAGTAGCCCCCCGGGCGAGACCCAGTACTTC. Translated, it gives CASSPPGETQYF.

CDR3 residues: CASSLGDRGGVAKNIQYF. For the CDR3, the DNA is TGTGCCAGCAGCCTGGGGGACAGGGGAGGAGTGGCCAAAAACATTCAGTACTTC. The gene calls are TRBV9 and TRBJ2-4, with 10 positions matching TRBD1. With V trimmed by 4 bases and J by 1 base, 11 bases remained unmatched. This CDR3 has 18 amino acids. The germline V gene encodes CDR1 SGDLS and CDR2 YYNGEE.

This clone was picked up a small number of times. The rearrangement uses TRBV28 and TRBJ2-1; D ambiguous. Germline V gives CDR1 MDHEN, CDR2 SYDVKM. The CDR3 is made up of 14 amino acids. V lost 2 bases, J lost 10 bases, and 15 bases lay in between. Here the CDR3 DNA reads TGTGCCAGCAGTTTACTGCAGGTTGGAAGAGAGCAGTTCTTC. It encodes CASSLLQVGREQFF. The full variable domain, its missing parts supplied by reference TRBV28 and TRBJ2-1, is DVKVTQSSRYLVKRTGEKVFLECVQDMDHENMFWYRQDPGLGLRLIYFSYDVKMKEKGDIPEGYSVSREKKERFSLILESASTNQTSMYLCASSLLQVGREQFFGPGTRLTVL.

J is TRBJ1-6 and V is TRBV7-8, with D perhaps TRBD1 (5 bases). Germline values: CDR1 SGHVS, CDR2 FQNEAQ. V was trimmed by 5 bases and J by 0 bases, leaving 14 bases between them. The CDR3 consists of 17 residues. This CDR3 reads CASSLGGLSSYNSPLHF. The CDR3 DNA reads TGTGCCAGCAGCCTGGGGGGGTTGAGCTCCTATAATTCACCCCTCCACTTT.

The V and J genes are TRBV19 and TRBJ1-2; D not certain. Germline V gene lookup returns CDR1 LNHDA and CDR2 SQIVND (reference sequence). Trimming removed 6 bases from V and 4 bases from J, with 12 bases in between. CDR3 size: 13 residues. The CDR3 bases are TGTGCCAGTAGATTTACAGATTTCTATGGCTACACCTTC. This encodes CASRFTDFYGYTF.

This clone has only a few counts. This chain joins TRBV5-1 and TRBJ1-1; tentatively, D is TRBD1 (6 bases). The CDR3 is 14 amino acids. The germline gives CDR1 SGHRS, CDR2 YFSETQ. Trimming took 4 bases from V and 1 from J, leaving 11 bases between them. CDR3 sequence reads: CASSSGTKNTEAFF. The CDR3 nucleotides read TGCGCCAGCAGCAGTGGGACAAAGAACACTGAAGCTTTCTTT. The entire variable domain, with the rest obtained from reference TRBV5-1 and TRBJ1-1, is as follows: KAGVTQTPRYLIKTRGQQVTLSCSPISGHRSVSWYQQTPGQGLQFLFEYFSETQRNKGNFPGRFSGRQFSNSRSEMNVSTLELGDSALYLCASSSGTKNTEAFFGQGTRLTVV.

This clone was counted between two and nine times. The rearrangement links TRBV7-9 to TRBJ1-1; weak D call: TRBD1 (6 bases). Germline V gene sequence: CDR1 SEHNR, CDR2 FQNEAQ (reference sequence). V gave up 6 bases and J gave up 0 bases, with 8 bases separating them. The CDR3 length is 13 residues. CDR3 DNA: TGTGCCAGCAGGGGACAAATGAACACTGAAGCTTTCTTT. Amino acid sequence: CASRGQMNTEAFF.

The V gene is TRBV7-2, the J gene TRBJ1-2; no definite D call. Germline CDR1 and CDR2: SGHTA and FQGNSA. V was shortened by 5 bases and J by 2 bases, with 15 bases between the two germline ends. The CDR3 loop spans 15 amino acids. The DNA for the CDR3 is TGTGCCAGCAGCCCCGACACGTTACTCAACTATGGCTACACCTTC. As protein: CASSPDTLLNYGYTF.

The V gene is TRBV4-2, the J gene TRBJ2-5; 8 bases match TRBD2. The junction had 18 bases not matched to a gene; V was cut back by 1 base and J by 5 bases. The germline CDR1 and CDR2 sequences are LGHNA and YNFKEQ. The CDR3 is 19 amino acids. DNA for the CDR3: TGTGCCAGCAGCCAAGGTCTGATGGGAGGCGGGAGGCCGGGGGAGACCCAGTACTTC. Translating it yields CASSQGLMGGGRPGETQYF.

In its sample, this clone was seen a few times. The rearrangement uses TRBV5-1 and TRBJ1-3, with 8 bases lining up with TRBD1. Looked up from germline, CDR1 is SGHRS and CDR2 is YFSETQ. The V segment lost 0 bases and the J segment 3 bases; nucleotides outside the gene matches: 8. This CDR3 has 17 residues. The chain's CDR3 is CASSLGDRGLYGNTIYF. The DNA for the CDR3 is TGCGCCAGCAGCTTGGGCGACAGGGGATTATATGGAAACACCATATATTTT.